This T cell receptor beta chain stems from a study of cytomegalovirus exposure and HLA in healthy donors. Study context: Within the Caucasian-associated ancestry cluster were under 85% of the approximately 370 genotyped donors.

V lost 5 bases, J lost 1 base, and 14 bases lay in between. The CDR3 is made up of 14 amino acids. Germline V lookup: CDR1 GTSNPN, CDR2 SVGIG (reference sequence). Primers: 60 Vbeta forward and 13 Jbeta reverse. Original processing methods: Roughly 11 million shared chains were among the roughly 78 million unique TCR beta chains that a later analysis counted. Assay: immunoSEQ multiplex PCR; the TCRdb copy retains only in-frame clones and omits some. D and trimming were read from the DNA, whereas the V and J calls and clone size are those reported in that table. The table lists around 170,000 clones, 81% of them singletons.

J is TRBJ2-5 and V is TRBV30; D ambiguous. This TCR was sampled from a man aged 45-65 years in good health and CMV-seronegative. Sequencing was performed on PBMCs. CDR3 coding DNA: TGTGCCTGGGGTTCGATCACTTTCCAAGAGACCCAGTACTTC. Protein sequence: CAWGSITFQETQYF. The whole variable domain, remainder taken from reference TRBV30 and TRBJ2-5, is SQTIHQWPATLVQPVGSPLSLECTVEGTSNPNLYWYRQAAGRGLQLLFYSVGIGQISSEVPQNLSASRPQDRQFILSSKKLLLSDSGFYLCAWGSITFQETQYFGPGTRLLVL.